The 6 T cell receptor beta chains listed next were all sequenced from one sample in a study of long-term antiretroviral therapy in people with HIV. Survey-level immunoSEQ v3.0 assays were run. The assay was immunoSEQ multiplex PCR, and TCRdb's table has in-frame clones only and misses some. Counted here are about 15,000 clones, 76% occurring once; the ten biggest clones make up roughly 15%. Sequenced material: unsorted PBMCs, taken approximately 2.5 years before starting antiretroviral therapy. All receptors derive from a woman aged 50 to 60 with HIV.

This clone showed up just a few times. This chain links TRBV18 with TRBJ1-2, with TRBD1 identical over 10 bases. Germline CDR1 and CDR2: KGHSH and LQKENI. The CDR3 is 14 residues long. Unmatched junction bases numbered 5, after V lost 2 bases and J lost 8 bases. The CDR3 bases are TGTGCCAGCTCACCAGTCGACAGGGGGCGAGGCTACACCTTC. Its translation: CASSPVDRGRGYTF. Full variable domain (outside the CDR3, taken from reference TRBV18 and TRBJ1-2): NAGVMQNPRHLVRRRGQEARLRCSPMKGHSHVYWYRQLPEEGLKFMVYLQKENIIDESGMPKERFSAEFPKEGPSILRIQQVVRGDSAAYFCASSPVDRGRGYTFGSGTRLTVV.

This clone was seen once. This chain links TRBV27 with TRBJ2-3; D may be TRBD2 (6 bases). Looked up from germline, CDR1 is MNHEY and CDR2 is SMNVEV (reference sequence). V was cut by 6 bases and J by 5 bases, with 21 bases left in between. This CDR3 is built from 16 residues. CDR3 sequence: CASRLLDGGFGDTQYF. DNA of the CDR3: TGTGCCAGCAGGTTACTAGACGGGGGTTTTGGAGATACGCAGTATTTT.

The V gene is TRBV30, the J gene TRBJ1-4; no clear D gene. This CDR3 spans 13 amino acids. Germline assignment: CDR1 GTSNPN and CDR2 SVGIG (reference sequence). The V end lost 8 bases, the J end lost 4 bases, and 14 bases lay between the germline ends. The CDR3 DNA follows: TGTGCCGGGAACTCTGGCGGTAATGAAAAACTGTTTTTT. The encoded protein is CAGNSGGNEKLFF.

The CDR3 loop is CATRGPEGRNSPLHF. In DNA, the CDR3 is TGTGCCACCCGGGGTCCCGAAGGTAGGAATTCACCCCTCCACTTT. This chain joins TRBV2 and TRBJ1-6, with D unclear. V was pared by 10 bases and J by 7 bases, with 20 bases between. The CDR3 has 15 residues. In germline, CDR1 is SNHLY, CDR2 FYNNEI.

This chain uses TRBV7-9 with TRBJ1-4; 8 bases match TRBD1. The CDR3 is 17 amino acids. The V gene's germline CDR1 is SEHNR and CDR2 FQNEAQ (reference sequence). The trim removed 2 bases at V and 0 bases at J, leaving 5 bases unmatched. The CDR3 coding sequence is TGTGCCAGCAGCTTATTCGGACAGGGTGCAACTAATGAAAAACTGTTTTTT. The encoded protein is CASSLFGQGATNEKLFF.

This clone was detected a few times. The chain is built from TRBV9 and TRBJ1-1; no definite D call. Germline V gene data show CDR1 as SGDLS and CDR2 as YYNGEE. This CDR3 has 13 amino acids. V was cut by 4 bases and J by 3 bases, with 10 bases left in between. CDR3 region: CASSLSEYTEAFF. The CDR3 nucleotides are TGTGCCAGCAGCCTTTCAGAGTACACTGAAGCTTTCTTT.